A selection of T cell receptor beta chains follows, all from one sample in a study of blood T cell repertoires in COVID-19. Generated by immunoSEQ multiplex PCR, the TCRdb table keeps only in-frame clones and is missing some. Among about 110,000 clones listed, 84% were seen once. Input material: peripheral blood. The receptors here all came from a human donor in a cohort sampled during active COVID-19. The conserved cysteine and the conserved F or W are not part of the CDR3 here.

v_gene	j_gene	CDR3aa
TRBV20-1	TRBJ1-5	SASGGQPQH
TRBV25-1	TRBJ1-2	ASSAPRGGYT
TRBV3-1/TRBV3-2	TRBJ2-1	ASSQKPGFGQGPQRGYNEQF
TRBV5-4	TRBJ2-2	ASSTADRGVGELF
TRBV5-6	TRBJ2-5	ASDRGQETQY
TRBV7-2	TRBJ2-7	ASSRGGQGPREQY
TRBV7-2	TRBJ1-1	ASSWGQGNTEAF
TRBV5-1	TRBJ1-2	ASSGEDNYGYT
TRBV5-4	TRBJ2-7	ASSPGTSGPREQY
TRBV2	TRBJ1-1	ASRPDRGIGNTEAF
TRBV7-2	TRBJ2-2	ASSFRINTGELF
TRBV24-1	TRBJ2-1	ATSGAGLYNEQF
TRBV7-2	TRBJ2-3	ASSLTGKYGDTQY
TRBV5-4	TRBJ2-5	ASSLFRGETQY
TRBV10-3	TRBJ2-7	AISEHSYEQY
TRBV19	TRBJ2-6	ASTRTSSSGANVLT
TRBV5-1	TRBJ1-1	ASSLAENTEAF
TRBV28	TRBJ2-3	ASSSHTRQDKQY
TRBV30	TRBJ1-5	AWSRGGGKNQPQH
TRBV10-3	TRBJ2-7	AISEYGSLGSYEQY
TRBV27	TRBJ2-1	ASSGLSANYNEQF
TRBV9	TRBJ1-2	ASSVGGQGPYGYT
TRBV7-3	TRBJ2-7	ASSFRDRTYEQY
TRBV5-1	TRBJ2-1	ASTQDRYNEQF
TRBV7-2	TRBJ1-1	ASRKTANTEAF
TRBV14	TRBJ2-2	ASRLNTGELF
TRBV7-8	TRBJ2-3	ASSSRQGSTDTQY
TRBV4-1	TRBJ2-1	ASSRETGGYEQF
TRBV18	TRBJ2-1	ASSPGTGSYNEQF
TRBV27	TRBJ2-5	ASSLKAGVQKETQY
TRBV5-4	TRBJ2-2	ASSLELAGGTGELF
TRBV21-1	TRBJ2-3	ASSGQFTSTDTQY
TRBV7-9	TRBJ1-2	ASSGGGAGGAGYGYT
TRBV4-3	TRBJ1-1	ASSQGQRGPEAF
TRBV9	TRBJ2-7	ASSNLQGYEQY
TRBV3-1/TRBV3-2	TRBJ1-5	ASSGGLANQPQH
TRBV28	TRBJ2-2	ASGGGTTGELF
TRBV27	TRBJ2-1	ASSLGDRGYNEQF
TRBV28	TRBJ2-5	ASRESGGQETQY
TRBV3-1/TRBV3-2	TRBJ2-5	ASSQVGETQY
TRBV11-1	TRBJ2-1	ASSLGWLAAYNEQF
TRBV18	TRBJ1-1	ASSPLDITLMNTEAF
TRBV7-2	TRBJ2-7	ASSRLAGGSSYEQY
TRBV4-3	TRBJ1-1	ASSQDRDTEAF
TRBV7-8	TRBJ2-1	ASSLARYSYNEQF
TRBV11-2	TRBJ2-1	ASSLGLAGGGHEQF
TRBV27	TRBJ2-6	ASSFISGANVLT
TRBV2	TRBJ2-2	ASKRAYLTGELF
TRBV10-1	TRBJ2-3	ASSDGRLAGTDTQY
TRBV10-3	TRBJ2-1	AISALVRYNEQF
TRBV9	TRBJ1-2	ASSVEPGGLGYGYT
TRBV6-2/TRBV6-3	TRBJ1-1	ASSLGGWDTEAF
TRBV3-1/TRBV3-2	TRBJ1-1	ASSQATGTEAF
TRBV5-1	TRBJ2-7	ASSQIPGTGVEQY
TRBV9	TRBJ2-1	ASSRTSGRAAAYNEQF
TRBV5-1	TRBJ1-5	ASSLAPTGPNQPQH
TRBV24-1	TRBJ2-1	ATSDSPRGRSYNEQF